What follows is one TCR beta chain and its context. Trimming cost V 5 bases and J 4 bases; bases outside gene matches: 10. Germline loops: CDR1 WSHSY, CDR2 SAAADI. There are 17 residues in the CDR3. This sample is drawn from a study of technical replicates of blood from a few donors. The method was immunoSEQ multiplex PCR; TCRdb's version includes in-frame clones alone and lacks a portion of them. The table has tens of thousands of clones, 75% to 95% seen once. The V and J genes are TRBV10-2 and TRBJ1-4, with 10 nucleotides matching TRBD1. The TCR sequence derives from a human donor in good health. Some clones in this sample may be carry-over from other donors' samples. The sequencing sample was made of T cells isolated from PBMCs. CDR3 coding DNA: TGCGCCAGCAGTCTCCGCGGACAGGGGGGAGGTAATGAAAAACTGTTTTTT. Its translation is CASSLRGQGGGNEKLFF.